This T cell receptor (beta chain) was profiled in a study of cytomegalovirus exposure and HLA in healthy donors. Study conclusions and caveats: Accurate prediction of most subjects' HLA-A and HLA-B alleles from TCR beta sequences was reported. One variant, a missense change in DCLRE1C, was linked in a later analysis to TCR beta V- and J-gene trimming.

The PCR ran on 60 Vbeta and 13 Jbeta primers. TCRdb's table, derived via immunoSEQ multiplex PCR, lists solely in-frame clones and lacks some. The sample records roughly 190,000 clones, about three quarters being singletons. Note on this clone: Its specificity is not known.

This CDR3 region has 15 residues. After removal of 6 bases from V and 0 bases from J, the junction contained 7 bases not matched to a gene. Germline V CDR1 and CDR2: SGHVS, FQNEAQ. The sample comprised PBMCs. This receptor was identified in a woman aged 40 to 50 in good health and CMV-seronegative. The chain employs TRBV7-8 and TRBJ2-5; 7 bases agree with TRBD1. In DNA form, the CDR3 reads TGTGCCAGCAGTACCGGGACAGCGTACCAAGAGACCCAGTACTTC. Translated, it gives CASSTGTAYQETQYF.